The clone carrying this T cell receptor (beta chain) was seen a few times. With 10%, 30% or 50% of RNA, about 17,000 to 1,000,000 naive CD8 T cells were sequenced. These data originate in a study of molecular identifiers for immune sequencing clone quantification. The V gene lost 0 bases and the J gene lost 0 bases, with 11 bases spanning the gap. From germline, CDR1 is SGHVS and CDR2 FQNEAQ. CDR3 size: 16 residues. TCRdb re-analysed the PCR reads in MiXCR, keeping a single row per CDR3 protein. The sample lists approximately 500,000 distinct CDR3 sequences; roughly 26% were seen once. The sequence derives from a human donor in good health. Some libraries in this study had Jurkat cell RNA spiked in. V and J are TRBV7-8 and TRBJ1-2, with D unclear. Material for sequencing was naive CD8+ T cells from blood, with Jurkat cell RNA spiked in. Subset specified: FACS-sorted CD8+CD4-CCR7+CD45RA+ naive T cells. The CDR3 here is CASSLARSEANYGYTF. As DNA, the CDR3 is TGTGCCAGCAGCTTAGCCCGGAGTGAAGCTAACTATGGCTACACCTTC.